The next 9 T cell receptor beta chains were all read from a single sample in a study of T cells after somatic rescue of genetic block. TCRdb keeps only in-frame clones here, not all; method: immunoSEQ multiplex PCR. This repertoire shows 68,000 or so clones, 85% to 95% found once; its top ten account for about 2.9%. The sequencing sample was made of peripheral blood mononuclear cells (PBMCs). These receptors originate from a man aged 40-55 years.

This chain links TRBV10-3 with TRBJ2-2; the D gene could be TRBD1 or TRBD2 (5 bases each). CDR1 and CDR2 from the germline V gene are ENHRY and SYGVKD. V lost 8 bases and J 5 bases, leaving 12 bases between the germline ends. This CDR3 region has 13 residues. The CDR3 protein is CAIRGIGTGELFF. CDR3 coding DNA: TGTGCCATCCGGGGCATCGGGACCGGGGAGCTGTTTTTT.

The rearrangement joins TRBV6-6 to TRBJ1-3, with D possibly matching TRBD1 (6 bases). Trimming took 5 bases from V and 4 from J, leaving 15 bases between them. The CDR3 extends over 15 amino acids. Germline CDR1 and CDR2: MNHNY and SVGAGI (reference sequence). CDR3: CASSPQRGSGNTIYF. In DNA form, the CDR3 reads TGTGCCAGCAGTCCCCAAAGGGGGTCCGGAAACACCATATATTTT.

V usage is TRBV6-1 and J usage is TRBJ2-1; weak D call: TRBD1 (10 bases). The germline gives CDR1 MNHNS, CDR2 SASEGT. This CDR3 contains 19 residues. Trimming removed 4 bases at V and 4 bases at J, with 26 bases between. The chain's CDR3 is CASSVVGQGLAGPYNEQFF. The CDR3 DNA reads as TGTGCCAGCAGTGTAGTGGGACAGGGGCTAGCGGGGCCGTACAATGAGCAGTTCTTC.

CDR3 sequence reads: CASSLDGLAGGELFF. The CDR3 DNA reads TGTGCCAGCAGCCTCGACGGACTAGCAGGCGGGGAGCTGTTTTTT. This rearrangement joins TRBV7-9 to TRBJ2-2; 8 nucleotides match TRBD2. This CDR3 comprises 15 residues. Unmatched junction bases numbered 9, after V lost 5 bases and J lost 7 bases. The germline V gene has CDR1 SEHNR and CDR2 FQNEAQ (reference sequence).

The chain uses TRBV5-1 and TRBJ1-2; D may be TRBD1 (6 bases). The V end lost 0 bases, the J end lost 8 bases, and 17 bases lay between the germline ends. This CDR3 contains 15 residues. Germline V gene data show CDR1 as SGHRS and CDR2 as YFSETQ. The CDR3 here is CASSLARTVGDGYTF. The CDR3, as DNA: TGCGCCAGCAGCTTGGCCCGGACAGTCGGGGACGGCTACACCTTC.

Here the CDR3 reads CASSLLSLAGTDTQYF. The CDR3 region has the DNA TGTGCCAGCAGTTTATTAAGTCTAGCGGGCACAGATACGCAGTATTTT. The rearrangement links TRBV28 to TRBJ2-3; TRBD2 aligns across 7 bases. The CDR3 spans 16 residues. In germline, CDR1 is MDHEN, CDR2 SYDVKM. V shed 1 base and J 1 base; nucleotides not matched to a gene: 5. Looking up the rest from reference TRBV28 and TRBJ2-3 gives the full variable domain: DVKVTQSSRYLVKRTGEKVFLECVQDMDHENMFWYRQDPGLGLRLIYFSYDVKMKEKGDIPEGYSVSREKKERFSLILESASTNQTSMYLCASSLLSLAGTDTQYFGPGTRLTVL.

The rearrangement uses TRBV5-5 and TRBJ2-1; D is undetermined. The CDR3 is made up of 11 amino acids. Germline V gene sequence: CDR1 SGHKS, CDR2 YYEKEE (reference sequence). Trimming took off 1 base at V and 4 bases at J, with 0 bases between the two ends. The CDR3 region is CASSLYNEQFF. CDR3 nucleotide sequence: TGTGCCAGCAGCTTGTACAATGAGCAGTTCTTC.

The chain combines TRBV28 with TRBJ2-5; D unclear. The DNA end is more similar to TRBJ2-7, so the J call may be wrong. In germline, CDR1 is MDHEN, CDR2 SYDVKM. The CDR3 covers 14 residues. The CDR3 DNA sequence: TGTGCCAGCAGTTTAGAGCACTTCTTAACCGAGCAGTACTTC. Its protein is CASSLEHFLTEQYF.

The chain combines TRBV9 with TRBJ2-2; TRBD1 agrees at 8 bases. Per germline, CDR1 SGDLS and CDR2 YYNGEE. This CDR3 is 18 amino acids long. V lost 4 bases to trimming and J lost 6 bases; unmatched junction nucleotides: 17. The CDR3 bases are TGTGCCAGCAGCTCTGGGACGCTCGGGACAGGTATCCCCGGGGAGCTGTTTTTT. Its protein is CASSSGTLGTGIPGELFF.